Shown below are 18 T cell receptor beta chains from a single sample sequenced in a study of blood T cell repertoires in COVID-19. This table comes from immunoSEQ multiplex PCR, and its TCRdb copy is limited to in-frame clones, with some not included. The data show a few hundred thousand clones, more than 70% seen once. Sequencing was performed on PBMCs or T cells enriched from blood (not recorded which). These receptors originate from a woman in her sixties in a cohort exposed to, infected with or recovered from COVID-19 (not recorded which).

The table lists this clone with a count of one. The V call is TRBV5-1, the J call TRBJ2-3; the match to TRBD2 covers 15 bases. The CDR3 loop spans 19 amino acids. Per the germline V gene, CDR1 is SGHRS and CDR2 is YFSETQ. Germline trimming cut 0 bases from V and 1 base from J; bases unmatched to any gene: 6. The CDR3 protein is CASSLGGTSGRSGTDTQYF. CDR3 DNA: TGCGCCAGCAGCTTGGGGGGGACTAGCGGGAGGTCCGGCACAGATACGCAGTATTTT.

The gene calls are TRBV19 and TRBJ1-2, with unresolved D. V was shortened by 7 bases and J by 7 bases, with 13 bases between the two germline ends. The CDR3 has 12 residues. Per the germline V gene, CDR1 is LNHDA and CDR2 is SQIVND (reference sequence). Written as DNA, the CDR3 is TGTGCCAGTACCCATGGAGGGATTGGCTACACCTTC. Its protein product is CASTHGGIGYTF.

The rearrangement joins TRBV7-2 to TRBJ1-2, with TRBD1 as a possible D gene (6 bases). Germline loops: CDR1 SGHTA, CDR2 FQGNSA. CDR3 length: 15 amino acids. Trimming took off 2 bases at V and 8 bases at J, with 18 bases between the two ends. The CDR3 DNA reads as TGTGCCAGCAGCTTAACCCCAGGGGACCTAGGGGGCTACACCTTC. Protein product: CASSLTPGDLGGYTF.

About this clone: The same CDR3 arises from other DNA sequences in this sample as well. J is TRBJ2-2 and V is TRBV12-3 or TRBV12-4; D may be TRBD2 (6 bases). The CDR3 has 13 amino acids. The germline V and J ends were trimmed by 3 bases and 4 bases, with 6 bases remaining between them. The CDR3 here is CASSFSGTGELFF. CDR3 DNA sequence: TGTGCCAGCAGTTTTAGCGGCACCGGGGAGCTGTTTTTT.

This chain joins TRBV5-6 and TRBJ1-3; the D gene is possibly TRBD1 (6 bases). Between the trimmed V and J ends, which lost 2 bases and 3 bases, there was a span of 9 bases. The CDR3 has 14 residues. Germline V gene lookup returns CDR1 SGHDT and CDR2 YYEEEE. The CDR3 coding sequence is TGTGCCAGCAGCTTCGGGACAAATGGAAACACCATATATTTT. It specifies CASSFGTNGNTIYF.

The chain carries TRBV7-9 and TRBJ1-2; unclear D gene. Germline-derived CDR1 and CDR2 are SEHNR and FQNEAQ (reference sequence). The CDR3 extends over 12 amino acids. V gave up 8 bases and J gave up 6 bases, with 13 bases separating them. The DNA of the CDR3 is TGTGCCAGCGCGAGGTTCCGTGATGGCTACACCTTC. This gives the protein CASARFRDGYTF.

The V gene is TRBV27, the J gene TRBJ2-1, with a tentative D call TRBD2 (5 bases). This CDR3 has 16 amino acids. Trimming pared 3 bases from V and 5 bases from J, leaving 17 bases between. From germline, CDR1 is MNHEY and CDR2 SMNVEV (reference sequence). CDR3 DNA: TGTGCCAGCAGTTTGTCGTACGGGGTTCCTAACAATGAGCAGTTCTTC. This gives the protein CASSLSYGVPNNEQFF.

For the CDR3, the DNA is TGCGCCAGTCTCGCGGACAGGTGGACCTACGAGCAGTACTTC. Protein product: CASLADRWTYEQYF. This chain connects TRBV23-1 to TRBJ2-7; 7 bases are a match to TRBD1. TRBV23-1 is treated as an ORF (open reading frame) with a function not yet certain. Trimming took 9 bases from V and 2 from J; bases not matched to a gene: 10. The CDR3 is 14 amino acids.

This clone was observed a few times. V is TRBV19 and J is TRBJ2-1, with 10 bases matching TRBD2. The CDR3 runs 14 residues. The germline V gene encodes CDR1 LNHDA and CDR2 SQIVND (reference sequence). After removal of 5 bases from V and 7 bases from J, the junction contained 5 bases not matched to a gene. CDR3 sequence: CASSPGLALNEQFF. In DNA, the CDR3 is TGTGCCAGTAGTCCGGGACTAGCGTTAAATGAGCAGTTCTTC. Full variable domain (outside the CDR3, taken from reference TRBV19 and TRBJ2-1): DGGITQSPKYLFRKEGQNVTLSCEQNLNHDAMYWYRQDPGQGLRLIYYSQIVNDFQKGDIAEGYSVSREKKESFPLTVTSAQKNPTAFYLCASSPGLALNEQFFGPGTRLTVL.

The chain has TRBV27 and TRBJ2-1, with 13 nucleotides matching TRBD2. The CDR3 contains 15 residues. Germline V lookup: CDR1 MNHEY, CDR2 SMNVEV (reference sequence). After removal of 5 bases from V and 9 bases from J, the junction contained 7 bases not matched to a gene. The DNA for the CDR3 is TGTGCCAGCAGTGACAGGACTAGCGGGAGCATTGAGCAGTTCTTC. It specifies CASSDRTSGSIEQFF.

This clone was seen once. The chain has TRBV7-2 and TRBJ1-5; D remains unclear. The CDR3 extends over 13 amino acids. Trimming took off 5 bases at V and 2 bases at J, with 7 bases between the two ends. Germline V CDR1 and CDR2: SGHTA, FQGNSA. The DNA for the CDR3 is TGTGCCAGCAGCCCACAAGGCAATCAGCCCCAGCATTTT. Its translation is CASSPQGNQPQHF.

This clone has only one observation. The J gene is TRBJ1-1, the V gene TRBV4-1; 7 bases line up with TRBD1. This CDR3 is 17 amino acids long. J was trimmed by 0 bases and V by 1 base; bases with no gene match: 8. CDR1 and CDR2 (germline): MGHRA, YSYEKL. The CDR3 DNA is TGCGCCAGCAGCCAAGGACAGGGAAGATATATGAACACTGAAGCTTTCTTT. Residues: CASSQGQGRYMNTEAFF.

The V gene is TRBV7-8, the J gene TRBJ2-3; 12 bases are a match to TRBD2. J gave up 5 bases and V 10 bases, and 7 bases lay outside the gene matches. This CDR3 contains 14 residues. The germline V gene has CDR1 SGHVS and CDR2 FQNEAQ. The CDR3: CATFSSGRVDTQYF. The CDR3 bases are TGTGCCACCTTTTCTAGCGGGAGGGTAGATACGCAGTATTTT.

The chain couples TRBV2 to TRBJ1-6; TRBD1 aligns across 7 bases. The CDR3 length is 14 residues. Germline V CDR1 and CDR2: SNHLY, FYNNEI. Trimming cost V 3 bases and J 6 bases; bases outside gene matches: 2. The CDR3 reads CASSENRGNSPLHF. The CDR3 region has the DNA TGTGCCAGCAGTGAGAACAGGGGTAATTCACCCCTCCACTTT. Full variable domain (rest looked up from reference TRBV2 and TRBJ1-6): EPEVTQTPSHQVTQMGQEVILRCVPISNHLYFYWYRQILGQKVEFLVSFYNNEISEKSEIFDDQFSVERPDGSNFTLKIRSTKLEDSAMYFCASSENRGNSPLHFGNGTRLTVT.

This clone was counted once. For the CDR3, the DNA is TGTGCCAGCAGCCGAGGTGGGGAGGAGAATGAGCAGTTCTTC. It is translated as CASSRGGEENEQFF. V gene TRBV4-2 combines with J gene TRBJ2-1, with D maybe TRBD2 (6 bases). The CDR3 consists of 14 residues. Trimming pared 4 bases from V and 7 bases from J, leaving 14 bases between. Germline V gene data show CDR1 as LGHNA and CDR2 as YNFKEQ.

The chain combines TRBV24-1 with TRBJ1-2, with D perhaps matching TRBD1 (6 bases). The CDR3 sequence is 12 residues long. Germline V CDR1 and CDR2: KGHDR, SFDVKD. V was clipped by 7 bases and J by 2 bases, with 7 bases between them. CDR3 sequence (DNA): TGTGCCACCAGACAGGGAAACTATGGCTACACCTTC. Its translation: CATRQGNYGYTF.

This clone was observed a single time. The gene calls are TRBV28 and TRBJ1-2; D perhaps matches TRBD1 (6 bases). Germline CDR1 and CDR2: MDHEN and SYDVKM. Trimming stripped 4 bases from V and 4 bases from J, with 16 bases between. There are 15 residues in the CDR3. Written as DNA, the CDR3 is TGTGCCAGCAGTTCTGGGGCAGGGACACCCTATGGCTACACCTTC. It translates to CASSSGAGTPYGYTF.

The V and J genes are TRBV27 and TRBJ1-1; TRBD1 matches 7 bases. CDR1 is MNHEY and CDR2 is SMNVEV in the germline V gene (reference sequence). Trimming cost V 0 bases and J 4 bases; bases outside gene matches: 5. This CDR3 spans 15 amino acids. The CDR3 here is CASSLSGTGVTEAFF. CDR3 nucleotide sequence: TGTGCCAGCAGTTTATCGGGCACAGGGGTCACTGAAGCTTTCTTT.